The 15 T cell receptor beta chains below were found in one sample sequenced in a study of CD8 T cells in Susac syndrome. Random hexamers primed reverse transcription of about 0.5 to 1 ug RNA. TCRdb re-derived calls from the immunoSEQ multiplex PCR reads in MiXCR, one entry per CDR3 protein. In the table there are approximately 220,000 distinct CDR3 sequences, 85% to 95% of which are singletons. The sequenced sample was CD4+ T cells from PBMCs. Receptor source: a human donor with multiple sclerosis.

The chain couples TRBV20-1 to TRBJ2-2, with TRBD1 matching over 7 bases. Germline trimming cut 3 bases from V and 6 bases from J; bases unmatched to any gene: 7. There are 14 residues in the CDR3. Germline V gene lookup returns CDR1 DFQATT and CDR2 SNEGSKA (reference sequence). The CDR3 DNA is TGCAGTGCTAGTACAGGGGTCGTCCCCGGGGAGCTGTTTTTT. It codes for CSASTGVVPGELFF.

This sequence joins TRBV5-4 and TRBJ2-2; D gene unclear. The CDR3 has 14 residues. Germline CDR1 is SGHNT and CDR2 is YYREEE (reference sequence). Trimming took off 4 bases at V and 0 bases at J, with 7 bases between the two ends. The CDR3 loop reads CASSPVTNTGELFF. In DNA, the CDR3 is TGTGCCAGCAGCCCAGTGACGAACACCGGGGAGCTGTTTTTT.

J is TRBJ1-6 and V is TRBV20-1; D might be TRBD1 (6 bases). Per the germline V gene, CDR1 is DFQATT and CDR2 is SNEGSKA (reference sequence). The CDR3 contains 11 residues. The chain's CDR3 is CNWLGAETLHF. The CDR3, as DNA: TGCAATTGGCTGGGGGCAGAAACCCTCCACTTT.

The genes are TRBV5-1 and TRBJ2-6; 7 positions match TRBD1. This CDR3 has 17 amino acids. Germline V gene sequence: CDR1 SGHRS, CDR2 YFSETQ. V dropped 4 bases and J dropped 0; count of bases not matched to a gene: 7. CDR3 protein: CASSLRTGPSGANVLTF. CDR3 coding DNA: TGCGCCAGCAGCCTACGGACAGGCCCCTCTGGGGCCAACGTCCTGACTTTC. Supplemented by reference TRBV5-1 and TRBJ2-6, the full variable domain reads KAGVTQTPRYLIKTRGQQVTLSCSPISGHRSVSWYQQTPGQGLQFLFEYFSETQRNKGNFPGRFSGRQFSNSRSEMNVSTLELGDSALYLCASSLRTGPSGANVLTFGAGSRLTVL.

The chain uses TRBV15 and TRBJ1-1; D perhaps matches TRBD1 (5 bases). The CDR3 extends over 16 amino acids. Trimming left V 0 bases short and J 5 bases short, with 16 bases between. Germline CDR1 LNHNV, CDR2 YYDKDF (reference sequence). CDR3 sequence: CATSRDRAGGVTEAFF. The DNA of the CDR3 is TGTGCCACCAGCAGAGATCGAGCCGGAGGGGTGACTGAAGCTTTCTTT. Supplemented by reference TRBV15 and TRBJ1-1, the full variable domain reads DAMVIQNPRYQVTQFGKPVTLSCSQTLNHNVMYWYQQKSSQAPKLLFHYYDKDFNNEADTPDNFQSRRPNTSFCFLDIRSPGLGDTAMYLCATSRDRAGGVTEAFFGQGTRLTVV.

This clonotype came up a few times. The J gene is TRBJ2-7, the V gene TRBV12-3 or TRBV12-4, with TRBD1 identical over 9 bases. This CDR3 is built from 14 residues. V lost 5 bases and J lost 3; bases outside the gene matches: 5. DNA of the CDR3: TGTGCCAGCAGTCCGGGACAGGGTAGCTACGAGCAGTACGTC. Its translation: CASSPGQGSYEQYV.

The rearrangement links TRBV3-1 to TRBJ2-7; the D is unclear. Germline V CDR1 and CDR2: LGHDT, YNNKEL (reference sequence). The ends were cut back, 4 bases at V and 7 bases at J, with 11 bases in the middle. The CDR3 sequence is 12 residues long. CDR3: CASSPFNGEQYF. CDR3 DNA sequence: TGTGCCAGCAGCCCATTTAACGGGGAGCAGTACTTC.

The chain carries TRBV29-1 and TRBJ1-1, with a weak D call TRBD1 (5 bases). This CDR3 is 13 amino acids long. V dropped 6 bases and J dropped 3 bases, with 14 bases sitting between them. The germline V gene encodes CDR1 SQVTM and CDR2 ANQGSEA. CDR3 loop: CSVTGGRDTEAFF. CDR3 sequence (DNA): TGCAGCGTCACTGGGGGTAGGGACACTGAAGCTTTCTTT. The variable domain in full, with the rest retrieved from reference TRBV29-1 and TRBJ1-1, is SAVISQKPSRDICQRGTSLTIQCQVDSQVTMMFWYRQQPGQSLTLIATANQGSEATYESGFVIDKFPISRPNLTFSTLTVSNMSPEDSSIYLCSVTGGRDTEAFFGQGTRLTVV.

The chain is built from TRBV5-1 and TRBJ1-6; 7 positions match TRBD1. Germline V lookup: CDR1 SGHRS, CDR2 YFSETQ. The CDR3 is 14 amino acids. Germline trimming cut 7 bases from V and 6 bases from J; bases unmatched to any gene: 7. The CDR3 is CASCTGESNSPLHF. For the CDR3, the DNA is TGCGCCAGCTGCACAGGGGAGTCTAATTCACCCCTCCACTTT.

The chain carries TRBV9 and TRBJ2-1; the match to TRBD1 covers 11 bases. CDR1 SGDLS and CDR2 YYNGEE come from the germline V gene. The junction had 9 bases not matched to a gene; V was cut back by 5 bases and J by 8 bases. The CDR3 contains 15 residues. CDR3 sequence (DNA): TGTGCCAGCAGTCCGGACAGGGGGCTATGGGATGAGCAGTTCTTC. It specifies CASSPDRGLWDEQFF. Based on the CDR3 plus reference TRBV9 and TRBJ2-1, the full variable domain is DSGVTQTPKHLITATGQRVTLRCSPRSGDLSVYWYQQSLDQGLQFLIQYYNGEERAKGNILERFSAQQFPDLHSELNLSSLELGDSALYFCASSPDRGLWDEQFFGPGTRLTVL.

The chain recombines TRBV20-1 with TRBJ2-4, with TRBD1 matching over 9 bases. The CDR3 is 13 amino acids. Trimming cost V 5 bases and J 8 bases; bases outside gene matches: 7. CDR1 is DFQATT, CDR2 SNEGSKA, per germline (reference sequence). CDR3 amino acids: CSAVQGARDIQYF. CDR3 DNA: TGCAGTGCTGTACAGGGGGCAAGGGACATTCAGTACTTC.

The chain has TRBV3-1 and TRBJ1-2, with D possibly being TRBD1 (6 bases). Trimming took off 0 bases at V and 6 bases at J, with 14 bases between the two ends. The CDR3 has 15 residues. Germline V gives CDR1 LGHDT, CDR2 YNNKEL (reference sequence). The CDR3 loop reads CASSQDLTGYDGYTF. In nucleotides, the CDR3 is TGTGCCAGCAGCCAAGATCTAACAGGGTACGATGGCTACACCTTC. Based on the CDR3 plus reference TRBV3-1 and TRBJ1-2, the full variable domain is DTAVSQTPKYLVTQMGNDKSIKCEQNLGHDTMYWYKQDSKKFLKIMFSYNNKELIINETVPNRFSPKSPDKAHLNLHINSLELGDSAVYFCASSQDLTGYDGYTFGSGTRLTVV.

The chain has TRBV9 and TRBJ2-3; D is perhaps TRBD1 or TRBD2 (7 bases each). The CDR3 has 15 residues. The germline V gene has CDR1 SGDLS and CDR2 YYNGEE. Trimming shortened V by 3 bases and J by 2 bases, and 13 bases separated the two germline ends. DNA for the CDR3: TGTGCCAGCAGCGGGGGGGGACAGCCCACAGATACGCAGTATTTT. Amino acid sequence: CASSGGGQPTDTQYF.

The V and J genes are TRBV7-2 and TRBJ1-5; no firm D call. V was pared by 2 bases and J by 0 bases, with 8 bases between. Germline assignment: CDR1 SGHTA and CDR2 FQGNSA. The length of the CDR3 is 15 residues. In DNA, the CDR3 is TGTGCCAGCAGCTTATTTTCAGGTAGCAATCAGCCCCAGCATTTT. Translated: CASSLFSGSNQPQHF.

The V and J genes are TRBV7-9 and TRBJ1-6, with 8 positions matching TRBD1. Germline CDR1 SEHNR, CDR2 FQNEAQ (reference sequence). CDR3 length: 15 residues. The J segment lost 7 bases and the V segment lost 1 base, leaving 3 bases of the junction unmatched. CDR3 amino acids: CASSLDGQGNSPLHF. CDR3 nucleotides: TGTGCCAGCAGCTTAGATGGACAGGGCAATTCACCCCTCCACTTT.